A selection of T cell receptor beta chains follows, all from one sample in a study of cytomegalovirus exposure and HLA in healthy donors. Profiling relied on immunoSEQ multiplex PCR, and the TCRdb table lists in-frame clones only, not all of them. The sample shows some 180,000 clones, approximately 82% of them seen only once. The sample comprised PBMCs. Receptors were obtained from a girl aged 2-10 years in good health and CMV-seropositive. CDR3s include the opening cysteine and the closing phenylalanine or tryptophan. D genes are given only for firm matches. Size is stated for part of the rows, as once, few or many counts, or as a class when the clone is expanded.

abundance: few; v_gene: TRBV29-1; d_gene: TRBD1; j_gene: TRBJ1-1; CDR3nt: TGCAGCGTTGGCCGGGACAGGATGAACACTGAAGCTTTCTTT; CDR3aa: CSVGRDRMNTEAFF
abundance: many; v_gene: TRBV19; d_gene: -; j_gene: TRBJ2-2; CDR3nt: TGTGCCAGTAGTACGCCCCGGACAGTTCCGAACACCGGGGAGCTGTTTTTT; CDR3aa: CASSTPRTVPNTGELFF
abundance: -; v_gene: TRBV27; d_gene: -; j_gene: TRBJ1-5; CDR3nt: TGTGCCAGCAGATCCAGGGGAGGCAATCAGCCCCAGCATTTT; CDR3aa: CASRSRGGNQPQHF
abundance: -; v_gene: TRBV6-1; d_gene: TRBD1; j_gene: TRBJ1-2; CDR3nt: TGTGCCAGCAGTGAGACCGGGACAGGGTCTTCACGCACCTTC; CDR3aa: CASSETGTGSSRTF
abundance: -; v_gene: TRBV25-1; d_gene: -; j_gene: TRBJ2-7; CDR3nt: TGTGCCAGCAGTGAACAGACAGCAGCCTACGAGCAGTACTTC; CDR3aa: CASSEQTAAYEQYF
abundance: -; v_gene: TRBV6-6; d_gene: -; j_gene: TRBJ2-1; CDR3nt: TGTGCCAGCAGTTACTCCGCAGGGATCTACAATGAGCAGTTCTTC; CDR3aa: CASSYSAGIYNEQFF
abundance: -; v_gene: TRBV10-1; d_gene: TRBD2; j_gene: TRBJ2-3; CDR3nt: TGCGCCAGCAGCGCCGGGACTAGCGGGCGGGTTCACACAGATACGCAGTATTTT; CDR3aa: CASSAGTSGRVHTDTQYF
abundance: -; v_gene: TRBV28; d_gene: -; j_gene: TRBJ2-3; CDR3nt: TGTGCCGTAGGATCAAGTCTAGCGCGCACAGATACGCAGTATTTT; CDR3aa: CAVGSSLARTDTQYF
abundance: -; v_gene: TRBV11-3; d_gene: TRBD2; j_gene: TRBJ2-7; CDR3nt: TGTGCCAGCAGTCCTACTAGCGGGACCTCCTTTTTAGAGCAGTACTTC; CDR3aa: CASSPTSGTSFLEQYF
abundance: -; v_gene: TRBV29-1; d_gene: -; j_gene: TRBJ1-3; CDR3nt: TGCAGCGTTGCCGGGGATCACCCTGGAAACGCCATATATTTT; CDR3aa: CSVAGDHPGNAIYF
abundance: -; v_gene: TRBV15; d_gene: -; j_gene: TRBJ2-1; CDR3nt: TGTGCCACCAGCAGAGATGGGGTTTACAGGTCCTACAATGAGCAGTTCTTC; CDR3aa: CATSRDGVYRSYNEQFF
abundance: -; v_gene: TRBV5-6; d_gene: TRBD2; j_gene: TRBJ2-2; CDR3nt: TGTGCCAGCAGCCCGGGACTAGCTTCCGGGGAGCTGTTTTTT; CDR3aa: CASSPGLASGELFF
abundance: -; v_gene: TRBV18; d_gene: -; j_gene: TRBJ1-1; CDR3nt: TGTGCCAGCTCATTACAGTGGAACACTGAAGCTTTCTTT; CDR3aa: CASSLQWNTEAFF
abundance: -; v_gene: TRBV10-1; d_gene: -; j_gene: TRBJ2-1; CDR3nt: TGCGCCAGCAGTGATTTTCAGGGAGGCAATGAGCAGTTCTTC; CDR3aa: CASSDFQGGNEQFF
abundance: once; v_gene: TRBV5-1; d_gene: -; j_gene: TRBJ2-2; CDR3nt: TGCGCCAGCAGCTTGGCTCAGGACGGGGCCGGGGAGCTGTTTTTT; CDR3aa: CASSLAQDGAGELFF
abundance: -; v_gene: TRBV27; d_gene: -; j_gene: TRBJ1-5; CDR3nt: TGTGCCAGCCAAGTGATAGACTCGGGACTTAGCAATCAGCCCCAGCATTTT; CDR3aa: CASQVIDSGLSNQPQHF
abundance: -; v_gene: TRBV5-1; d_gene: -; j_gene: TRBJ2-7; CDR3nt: -; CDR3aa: CASSSTSHASVVAEGSYF
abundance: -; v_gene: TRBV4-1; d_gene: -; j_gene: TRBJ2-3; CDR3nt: TGCGCCAGCAGCCAAGATGGAGGTACCTCTAGCACAGATACGCAGTATTTT; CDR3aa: CASSQDGGTSSTDTQYF
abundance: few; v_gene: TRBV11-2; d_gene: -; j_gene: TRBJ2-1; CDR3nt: TGTGCCAGCAGCCTAGGGCTCCCTGAGCAGTTCTTC; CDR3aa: CASSLGLPEQFF
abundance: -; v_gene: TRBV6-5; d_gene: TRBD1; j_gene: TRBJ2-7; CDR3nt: TGTGCCACCGCGCGGACAGGGGTCGAGCAGTACTTC; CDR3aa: CATARTGVEQYF
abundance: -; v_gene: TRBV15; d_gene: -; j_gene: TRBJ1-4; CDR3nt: TGTGCCACCAGCGGTACGGGGATGATACGGAATGAAAAACTGTTTTTT; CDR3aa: CATSGTGMIRNEKLFF
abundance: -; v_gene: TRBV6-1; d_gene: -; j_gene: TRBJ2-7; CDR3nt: TGTGCCAGCAGGCCTGCAGGGATTGCCTACGAGCAGTACTTC; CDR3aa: CASRPAGIAYEQYF
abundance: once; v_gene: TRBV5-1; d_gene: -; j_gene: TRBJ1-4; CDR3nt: TGCGCCAGCAGCACCTACGGCCGGGGGACTGCTTTTAATGAAAAACTGTTTTTT; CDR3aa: CASSTYGRGTAFNEKLFF
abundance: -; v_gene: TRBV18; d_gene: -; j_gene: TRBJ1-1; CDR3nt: TGTGCCAGCTCCGGGCAGGGAATGAACACTGAAGCTTTCTTT; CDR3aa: CASSGQGMNTEAFF
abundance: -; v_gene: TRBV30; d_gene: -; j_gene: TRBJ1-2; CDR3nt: TGTGCCTGGAGTGTAACAGGCGTGAACTATGGCTACACCTTC; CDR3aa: CAWSVTGVNYGYTF
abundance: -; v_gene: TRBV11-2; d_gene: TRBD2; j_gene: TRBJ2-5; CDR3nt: TGTGCCAGCAGCCTCAGGACTAGCGGGAGGGGGGAGACCCAGTACTTC; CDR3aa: CASSLRTSGRGETQYF
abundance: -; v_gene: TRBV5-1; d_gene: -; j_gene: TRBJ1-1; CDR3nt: TGCGCCAGCAACGGACACTTAGATGGGACTGAAGCTTTCTTT; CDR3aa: CASNGHLDGTEAFF
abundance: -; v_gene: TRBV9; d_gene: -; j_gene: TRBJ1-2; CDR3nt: TGTGCCAGCAGCCAGCCAACAGGGAGAATGGACTACACCTTC; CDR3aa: CASSQPTGRMDYTF
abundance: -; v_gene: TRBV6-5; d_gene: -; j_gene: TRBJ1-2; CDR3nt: TGTGCCAGCAGTCTCGACAGGAGGAATCTCTTCTTC; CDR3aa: CASSLDRRNLFF
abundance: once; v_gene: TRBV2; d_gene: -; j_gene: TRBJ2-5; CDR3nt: TGTGCCAGCAGTGAACGGGGAAGAGGGACCCAGTACTTC; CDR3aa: CASSERGRGTQYF
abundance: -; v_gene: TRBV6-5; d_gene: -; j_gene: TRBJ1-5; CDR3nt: TGTGCCAGCACCGAGGGCGAGCCCCCACCCCAGCATTTT; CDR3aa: CASTEGEPPPQHF